Below are 22 T cell receptor beta chains sequenced from a single sample in a study of identical twins. Each CDR3 protein gets one entry after TCRdb re-called the 5' RACE reads with MiXCR. The sample holds approximately 550,000 distinct CDR3 sequences, 20% to 25% seen once. The sample was also linked to a second study, of yellow fever vaccine responses in identical twins.

Sequenced: CD4+ T cells sorted from blood. The origin of the receptors is a woman in her late teens or twenties in good health.

There are a few counts of this clonotype. The chain couples TRBV28 to TRBJ2-1; 7 bases align to TRBD2. Germline-derived CDR1 and CDR2 are MDHEN and SYDVKM. This CDR3 contains 11 residues. Trimming cost V 3 bases and J 14 bases; bases outside gene matches: 4. CDR3 sequence: CASSFRRGEFF. The CDR3 bases are TGTGCCAGCAGTTTTCGTCGGGGGGAGTTCTTC.

V and J are TRBV11-1 and TRBJ2-7, with 9 nucleotides matching TRBD2. V lost 0 bases to trimming and J lost 2 bases; unmatched junction nucleotides: 23. Germline CDR1 reads SGHAT; CDR2 reads FQDESV (reference sequence). This CDR3 comprises 22 residues. The CDR3 protein is CASSLASWASGISLAPAYEQYF. The DNA for the CDR3 is TGTGCCAGCAGCTTAGCGAGTTGGGCTAGCGGGATTTCCTTAGCTCCGGCCTACGAGCAGTACTTC.

This clonotype has more than one count but fewer than ten. The V call is TRBV29-1, the J call TRBJ2-7; D might be TRBD2 (5 bases). Germline V gives CDR1 SQVTM, CDR2 ANQGSEA. Trimming stripped 3 bases from V and 0 bases from J, with 9 bases between. The length of the CDR3 is 13 residues. CDR3 nucleotides: TGCAGCGTTGATGAGGGAACCTCCTACGAGCAGTACTTC. It codes for CSVDEGTSYEQYF.

The chain recombines TRBV20-1 with TRBJ2-5; possible D gene TRBD2, 5 bases. Germline V gene lookup returns CDR1 DFQATT and CDR2 SNEGSKA (reference sequence). V lost 6 bases and J lost 0, with 17 bases in between. This CDR3 spans 15 amino acids. The CDR3 protein is CSARKAELYQETQYF. The CDR3 bases are TGCAGTGCAAGAAAAGCGGAACTATACCAAGAGACCCAGTACTTC.

The chain recombines TRBV11-2 with TRBJ2-7; TRBD1 is a possible D gene (5 bases). CDR1 is SGHAT and CDR2 is FQNNGV in the germline V gene. The CDR3 has 13 residues. The ends were cut back, 3 bases at V and 2 bases at J, with 8 bases in the middle. CDR3 sequence reads: CASSLGRAYEQYV. The CDR3 coding sequence is TGTGCCAGCAGCTTGGGGCGAGCCTACGAGCAGTACGTC.

This clonotype was observed a handful of times. The chain employs TRBV10-3 and TRBJ2-1; 9 bases fit TRBD1. V trimming: 5 bases; J trimming: 13 bases; junction bases outside the gene matches: 6. The CDR3 is 12 amino acids. Germline CDR1 ENHRY, CDR2 SYGVKD. CDR3 residues: CAISPGTGIQFF. CDR3 nucleotides: TGTGCCATCAGTCCCGGGACAGGGATCCAGTTCTTC.

A remark on this clonotype: This may stem from a read error, because a much larger clone lies one nucleotide away. The chain is built from TRBV11-2 and TRBJ1-6, with 7 bases aligning to TRBD1. After removal of 5 bases from V and 4 bases from J, the junction contained 2 bases not matched to a gene. The CDR3 runs 14 residues. The germline CDR1 and CDR2 sequences are SGHAT and FQNNGV. CDR3: CASSPTGYNSPLHF. CDR3 nucleotide sequence: TGTGCCAGCAGCCCGACAGGGTATAATTCACCCCTCCACTTT.

The V call is TRBV7-8, the J call TRBJ2-7; perhaps TRBD1 as D (5 bases). CDR1 is SGHVS, CDR2 FQNEAQ, per germline. This CDR3 contains 15 residues. CDR3 in amino acids: CASSLVGAAIYGQYV. CDR3 in DNA: TGTGCCAGCAGCTTAGTAGGGGCGGCTATCTACGGGCAGTACGTC.

In this sample, this clonotype turned up many times. The chain couples TRBV12-3 or TRBV12-4 to TRBJ2-1, with 9 bases matching TRBD2. This CDR3 spans 16 amino acids. J was trimmed by 2 bases and V by 4 bases; bases with no gene match: 6. The CDR3 nucleotides read TGTGCCAGCAGTTCCTGGACTAGCGAACCCTACAATGAGCAGTTCTTC. Protein sequence: CASSSWTSEPYNEQFF.

The chain links TRBV27 to TRBJ1-2; 8 bases map to TRBD1. The CDR3 spans 14 residues. Germline V gene lookup returns CDR1 MNHEY and CDR2 SMNVEV (reference sequence). Trimming at V came to 4 bases and at J to 4 bases, leaving 5 bases not matched to a gene. Written as DNA, the CDR3 is TGTGCCAGCAGTTCCATAGACAGGGGCTATGGCTACACCTTC. This sequence encodes CASSSIDRGYGYTF.

In its sample, this clonotype was seen a few times. The V gene is TRBV6-1, the J gene TRBJ1-5, with D maybe TRBD1 (5 bases). The V gene lost 7 bases and the J gene lost 4 bases, with 8 bases spanning the gap. CDR1 is MNHNS, CDR2 SASEGT, per germline. The CDR3 is 12 residues long. CDR3 coding DNA: TGTGCCAGCATAGACAGTAATCAGCCCCAGCATTTT. This encodes CASIDSNQPQHF.

The chain uses TRBV6-5 and TRBJ2-3, with D perhaps matching TRBD1 (6 bases). The CDR3 is made up of 16 amino acids. V lost 4 bases to trimming and J lost 0 bases, with 14 bases between them. Per the germline V gene, CDR1 is MNHEY and CDR2 is SVGAGI. The CDR3: CASSSLQGGSTDTQYF. The CDR3 bases are TGTGCCAGCAGTTCCTTACAGGGTGGGAGCACAGATACGCAGTATTTT.

This rearrangement joins TRBV27 to TRBJ2-4; 14 positions match TRBD2. Trimming cost V 6 bases and J 0 bases; bases outside gene matches: 10. The CDR3 is 19 amino acids. The germline CDR1 and CDR2 sequences are MNHEY and SMNVEV (reference sequence). CDR3 sequence (DNA): TGTGCCAGCAGACCGGGACTAGCGGGGGACAGACTAGCCAAAAACATTCAGTACTTC. Encoded protein: CASRPGLAGDRLAKNIQYF.

This clonotype was detected only a few times. The V call is TRBV7-8, the J call TRBJ2-3; D is possibly TRBD2 (6 bases). CDR1 is SGHVS and CDR2 is FQNEAQ in the germline V gene. V gave up 3 bases and J gave up 0 bases, with 13 bases separating them. The CDR3 has 16 amino acids. The CDR3 DNA reads TGTGCCAGCAGCTTCGGAGCGGGTACTAGCACAGATACGCAGTATTTT. Its protein product is CASSFGAGTSTDTQYF.

This clonotype appeared a few times. The CDR3 protein is CASSQWNQPVTDTQYF. The CDR3 bases are TGCGCCAGCAGCCAATGGAACCAGCCTGTCACAGATACGCAGTATTTT. The chain joins TRBV4-1 to TRBJ2-3; D gene unclear. V shed 2 bases and J shed 2 bases, with 14 bases lying between them. CDR1 and CDR2 from the germline V gene are MGHRA and YSYEKL. The CDR3 loop spans 16 amino acids.

This clonotype came up a few times. The DNA for the CDR3 is TGTGCCAGCAGCCAAGCTGGTCTACAGTGGAACACCGGGGAGCTGTTTTTT. Translation gives CASSQAGLQWNTGELFF. The chain couples TRBV3-1 to TRBJ2-2; D unclear. The germline V and J ends were trimmed by 1 base and 1 base, with 13 bases remaining between them. Germline V CDR1 and CDR2: LGHDT, YNNKEL (reference sequence). The CDR3 has 17 amino acids.

This chain joins TRBV29-1 and TRBJ2-3; 7 bases map to TRBD2. V was clipped by 3 bases and J by 1 base; unmatched bases: 10. The length of the CDR3 is 16 residues. Germline V lookup: CDR1 SQVTM, CDR2 ANQGSEA. For the CDR3, the DNA is TGCAGCGTTGATTCCCTCGCGGGAGTAGGCACAGATACGCAGTATTTT. It translates to CSVDSLAGVGTDTQYF.

J is TRBJ2-6 and V is TRBV5-1; 10 positions agree with TRBD1. CDR1 and CDR2 (germline): SGHRS, YFSETQ. V gave up 4 bases and J gave up 0 bases; unmatched junction bases: 10. The CDR3 has 19 residues. CDR3 in amino acids: CASSDPGQGKISGANVLTF. CDR3 DNA: TGCGCCAGCAGCGATCCGGGACAGGGGAAAATCTCTGGGGCCAACGTCCTGACTTTC.

Here the CDR3 reads CASSSTGLAGQETQYF. As DNA, the CDR3 is TGCGCCAGCAGCTCTACCGGACTAGCGGGACAAGAGACCCAGTACTTC. This sequence joins TRBV5-1 and TRBJ2-5, with TRBD2 identical over 12 bases. CDR3 size: 16 residues. CDR1 is SGHRS, CDR2 YFSETQ, per germline. V shed 3 bases and J 2 bases; nucleotides not matched to a gene: 5.

The chain recombines TRBV6-2 or TRBV6-3 with TRBJ2-7, with TRBD2 as a possible D gene (5 bases). The CDR3 consists of 12 residues. The germline gives CDR1 MNHEY, CDR2 SVGEGT. The V gene lost 6 bases and the J gene lost 7 bases, with 13 bases spanning the gap. The CDR3 DNA sequence: TGTGCCAGCAGCCACGGGGTGGGGGAGCAGTACTTC. Amino acids: CASSHGVGEQYF.

This clonotype appeared a few times. This rearrangement joins TRBV5-1 to TRBJ2-1; 8 nucleotides align to TRBD2. Germline V gene sequence: CDR1 SGHRS, CDR2 YFSETQ. The junction had 9 bases not matched to a gene; V was cut back by 2 bases and J by 2 bases. The CDR3 runs to 17 residues. CDR3 in DNA: TGCGCCAGCAGCTTAAACCGACCGGGAGGGCCCTACAATGAGCAGTTCTTC. This encodes CASSLNRPGGPYNEQFF.

This clonotype turned up a few times. The chain recombines TRBV12-3 or TRBV12-4 with TRBJ2-2; maybe TRBD2 (6 bases). Trimming cost V 6 bases and J 8 bases, with 13 bases left between them. The CDR3 covers 13 residues. For the CDR3, the DNA is TGTGCCAGCAGCACGGGACTCCAAGGGGAGCTGTTTTTT. Translation: CASSTGLQGELFF.